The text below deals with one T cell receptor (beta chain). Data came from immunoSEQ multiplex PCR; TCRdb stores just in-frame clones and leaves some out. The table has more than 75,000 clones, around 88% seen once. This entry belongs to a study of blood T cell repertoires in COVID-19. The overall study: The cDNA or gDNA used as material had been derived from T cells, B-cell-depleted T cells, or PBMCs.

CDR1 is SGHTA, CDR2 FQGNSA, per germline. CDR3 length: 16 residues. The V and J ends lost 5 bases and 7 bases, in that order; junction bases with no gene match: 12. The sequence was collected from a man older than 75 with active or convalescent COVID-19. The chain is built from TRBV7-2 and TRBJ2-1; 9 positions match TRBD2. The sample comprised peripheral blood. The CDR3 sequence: CASSDPWREGLNEQFF. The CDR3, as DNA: TGTGCCAGCAGCGACCCCTGGCGGGAGGGTCTAAATGAGCAGTTCTTC.